This T cell receptor beta chain comes out of a study of somatic mutations in cytotoxic T cells in rheumatoid arthritis (dated 2017 in TCRdb). For the study in its entirety: A FACSAria II or Sony SH800 was used to flow-sort some V beta antibody-stained T-cell populations at nearly 100% purity, and TCRB sequencing was also done on sorted V beta1+ cells. To characterize clonality, the study used TCRB deep sequencing while asking whether somatic mutations are carried by expanded CD8+ T-cell clones in newly diagnosed, untreated rheumatoid arthritis. For 65 rheumatoid arthritis patients and 20 healthy controls, TCRB deep sequencing was carried out. Median age was essentially the same in the patient group and the control group.

V is reduced by 7 bases and J by 5 bases, leaving a spacing of 11 bases between them. For CDR1 and CDR2, the germline V gene lists SGHRS and YFSETQ. The CDR3 has 12 amino acids, counting the end cysteine and phenylalanine. Kept here is only the CDR3 DNA, which spans 36 bases and is read in frame from base 1. Regarding this clone: This receptor's antigen is unknown. No much larger clone is present one base from it, and per-base qualities are unavailable.

The paper as a whole reports these results and caveats: The finding that TRBV07 was slightly underrepresented in patients was left unadjusted for multiple comparisons. The largest CD8+ clone made up more than 20% of CD8+ cells in about an eighth of the roughly 60 patients, and blood and synovial fluid shared several identical CD8+ TCRB sequences. The expanded CD8+ clones had unknown antigen targets, and not appearing in virus-specific databases did not rule out that they were virus-specific. CD8+ T-cell clonality did not differ significantly between rheumatoid arthritis patients and age-matched healthy controls. An increase of CD8+ clonality with age was seen in patients (Spearman r ~ 0.51) but not in healthy controls.

The immunoSEQ assay was applied to genomic DNA for TCRB CDR3 sequencing. In the paper's pipeline: Analyses were restricted to productive TCRB rearrangements. Clonality was calculated as a Shannon entropy-based productive clonality index, and a clone was defined by a unique TCRB CDR3 sequence. To calculate repertoire overlap between two samples, the template counts of each clone were considered relative to each sample's total templates. V-gene usage measured by flow cytometry correlated with TCRB sequencing V-gene usage, with a Spearman r of less than 0.65. TCRdb carries this immuneACCESS record with in-frame sequences only. Its versions omit some clonotypes, under half of them owing to an unresolved V gene in the studies checked, with the rest unexplained. That table gives V, J and clone size, and the DNA gave D and trimming. The sample table contains 30,000 to 45,000 clones; only one count was recorded for roughly 80% of them. In total, the top ten clones hold more than 2.5% of the sample.

Buffy coats from 20 to 25 blood donors served as healthy controls, a group that was over 45% female with a median age of approximately 50 years (range roughly 21-75). Positive magnetic bead selection on an AutoMACS was used to isolate CD4+ and CD8+ cells, with flow cytometry used to check purity. Ficoll-Paque PLUS density gradient separation was used to isolate peripheral blood mononuclear cells. DNA from CD4-enriched, CD8-enriched or PBMC samples was extracted using Nucleospin Tissue or Tissue XS kits and then quantified on a Qubit 2.0 fluorometer. The source is a man between 40 and 49 years old in good health. Sample: CD8+ T cells sorted from blood. Recombination joined TRBV5-1 with TRBJ2-3, with the D gene uncertain. The DNA sequence is TGCGCCAGCCGAATTCCCGGAGATACGCAGTATTTT. Its translation is CASRIPGDTQYF.